The 31 T cell receptor beta chains in this list originate from one sample, sequenced in a study of blood T cell repertoires in COVID-19 (dated by TCRdb to the early 2020s). Receptor libraries were prepared by the immunoSEQ multiplex PCR assay. The clones in this table, taken by TCRdb from immuneACCESS, are in-frame only. Not every clone is retained; where verified, under half of the shortfall comes from an unresolved V gene, and the cause of the rest is unknown. In this sample the table shows 350,000 to 450,000 clones, about 87% of which occur a single time. The ten largest clones represent 2.5% to 3.5% of the sample. The sample comprised peripheral blood. The origin of the receptors is a human donor in a cohort sampled during active COVID-19.

CDR3 region: CASSRDPEGTQYF. In DNA form, the CDR3 reads TGTGCCAGCAGTCGAGACCCGGAGGGGACCCAGTACTTC. This rearrangement joins TRBV12-3 or TRBV12-4 to TRBJ2-5; weak D call: TRBD2 (6 bases). This CDR3 is 13 amino acids long. With 5 bases removed from V and 7 bases from J, the gap between germline ends came to 14 bases.

This clone was recorded once. This rearrangement joins TRBV6-4 to TRBJ2-1; a weak D match, TRBD1 (6 bases). Germline V gene lookup returns CDR1 MRHNA and CDR2 SNTAGT. V was clipped by 6 bases and J by 7 bases, with 16 bases between them. This CDR3 spans 14 amino acids. The CDR3, as DNA: TGTGCCAGCAGCGTTTCAGGGGAAGCTAATGAGCAGTTCTTC. It codes for CASSVSGEANEQFF.

This rearrangement joins TRBV9 to TRBJ1-1; 8 nucleotides align to TRBD1. The CDR3 covers 16 residues. J was trimmed by 1 base and V by 5 bases; bases with no gene match: 10. Germline CDR1 and CDR2: SGDLS and YYNGEE. In DNA, the CDR3 is TGTGCCAGCAGTTACTCAGACAGGGGAGAGAACACTGAAGCTTTCTTT. Translated: CASSYSDRGENTEAFF.

This clone was seen only a few times. The rearrangement uses TRBV7-2 and TRBJ2-3; 7 positions match TRBD2. V shed 6 bases, J shed 8 bases, and the junction held 8 bases outside the gene matches. CDR3 length equals 13 residues. CDR1 and CDR2 (germline): SGHTA, FQGNSA. CDR3 region: CASRSHREVTQYF. The CDR3 bases are TGTGCCAGCAGGTCCCACCGGGAGGTTACGCAGTATTTT.

This clone has just one count. This chain connects TRBV14 to TRBJ2-1, with 8 bases aligning to TRBD1. With 4 bases clipped from V and 0 bases from J, the junction kept 5 bases outside the gene matches. Germline assignment: CDR1 SGHDN and CDR2 FVKESK. The CDR3 length is 16 residues. The CDR3: CASSPLDRGSYNEQFF. CDR3 nucleotide sequence: TGTGCCAGCAGCCCTCTCGACAGGGGCTCCTACAATGAGCAGTTCTTC.

The chain is built from TRBV21-1 and TRBJ2-7; the D call TRBD2 from the table was never checked on the DNA. TRBV21-1 is listed as a pseudogene. The CDR3 runs to 15 residues. The CDR3 here is CASSGKSGSPYEQYF. CDR3 coding DNA: TGTGCCAGCAGCGGAAAGAGCGGGAGTCCCTACGAGCAGTACTTC.

This chain joins TRBV19 and TRBJ2-1; D remains ambiguous. CDR1 and CDR2 (germline): LNHDA, SQIVND (reference sequence). The CDR3 spans 13 residues. The V and J ends lost 3 bases and 3 bases respectively, with 6 bases between them. CDR3 residues: CASSIQRYNEQFF. For the CDR3, the DNA is TGTGCCAGTAGTATCCAGCGCTACAATGAGCAGTTCTTC.

The V call is TRBV23-1, the J call TRBJ1-4; 7 positions match TRBD1. TRBV23-1 has ORF status, its function being uncertain. This CDR3 region has 13 residues. J lost 7 bases, V lost 8 bases, and 7 bases had no gene match. In DNA form, the CDR3 reads TGCGCCAGCGGGGCAGACAGGGCTGAAAAACTGTTTTTT. It encodes CASGADRAEKLFF.

V and J are TRBV4-1 and TRBJ2-6, with 8 bases matching TRBD1. The CDR3 totals 16 residues. In germline, CDR1 is MGHRA, CDR2 YSYEKL. V lost 1 base, J lost 2 bases, and 1 base stayed unmatched. The chain's CDR3 is CASSQGTGPGANVLTF. As DNA, the CDR3 is TGCGCCAGCAGCCAAGGGACAGGGCCTGGGGCCAACGTCCTGACTTTC.

This rearrangement joins TRBV6-5 to TRBJ1-1; weak D call: TRBD1 (5 bases). V was trimmed by 0 bases and J by 4 bases, leaving 15 bases between them. This CDR3 contains 16 residues. CDR1 MNHEY and CDR2 SVGAGI come from the germline V gene. The CDR3 DNA follows: TGTGCCAGCAGTTACTCGAAAAAGGGGTCGCTCACTGAAGCTTTCTTT. Translation: CASSYSKKGSLTEAFF.

V usage is TRBV15 and J usage is TRBJ1-6; 7 bases are shared with TRBD1. The V gene's germline CDR1 is LNHNV and CDR2 YYDKDF (reference sequence). The CDR3 contains 13 residues. Germline trimming cut 6 bases from V and 6 bases from J; bases unmatched to any gene: 2. The CDR3 sequence is CATSTGANSPLHF. The CDR3, as DNA: TGTGCCACCAGTACAGGGGCTAATTCACCCCTCCACTTT. Filled out from reference TRBV15 and TRBJ1-6, the complete variable domain reads DAMVIQNPRYQVTQFGKPVTLSCSQTLNHNVMYWYQQKSSQAPKLLFHYYDKDFNNEADTPDNFQSRRPNTSFCFLDIRSPGLGDTAMYLCATSTGANSPLHFGNGTRLTVT.

The J gene is TRBJ2-1, the V gene TRBV7-9, with 8 nucleotides matching TRBD1. CDR3 length equals 16 residues. The trim removed 1 base at V and 4 bases at J, leaving 6 bases unmatched. Germline V gene sequence: CDR1 SEHNR, CDR2 FQNEAQ (reference sequence). CDR3 nucleotide sequence: TGTGCCAGCAGCTTAGACCAGGGGGCGGGGTACAATGAGCAGTTCTTC. Its protein is CASSLDQGAGYNEQFF.

The chain carries TRBV5-4 and TRBJ1-2; no firm D call. CDR1 is SGHNT, CDR2 YYREEE, per germline (reference sequence). V was cut by 3 bases and J by 3 bases, with 9 bases left in between. There are 13 residues in the CDR3. Written as DNA, the CDR3 is TGTGCCAGCAGCTCCGTGGAGGACTATGGCTACACCTTC. This codes for CASSSVEDYGYTF.

The rearrangement joins TRBV2 to TRBJ2-3; a possible D gene is TRBD2 (5 bases). The CDR3 is made up of 13 amino acids. Trimming took off 6 bases at V and 0 bases at J, with 7 bases between the two ends. CDR1 and CDR2 (germline): SNHLY, FYNNEI. The chain's CDR3 is CASRSGSTDTQYF. The DNA for the CDR3 is TGTGCCAGCAGAAGCGGTAGCACAGATACGCAGTATTTT.

This rearrangement joins TRBV7-2 to TRBJ2-5, with 7 bases identical to TRBD2. J gave up 7 bases and V 1 base, and 6 bases lay outside the gene matches. The CDR3 sequence is 14 residues long. Germline V gene lookup returns CDR1 SGHTA and CDR2 FQGNSA. The CDR3: CASSLGGGSVTQYF. CDR3 bases: TGTGCCAGCAGCTTAGGGGGGGGTTCGGTGACCCAGTACTTC.

This rearrangement joins TRBV7-7 to TRBJ2-5, with a weak D call TRBD2 (6 bases). V gave up 5 bases and J gave up 0 bases, with 19 bases separating them. Germline V CDR1 and CDR2: SSHAT, FNYEAQ (reference sequence). The CDR3 contains 17 residues. The CDR3 reads CASSLGGSVLYQETQYF. Here the CDR3 DNA reads TGTGCCAGCAGCCTCGGGGGTAGCGTGCTGTACCAAGAGACCCAGTACTTC.

This clone came up a few times. V is TRBV3-1 (or the pseudogene TRBV3-2) and J is TRBJ2-7; 9 nucleotides agree with TRBD1. This CDR3 is built from 14 residues. V lost 6 bases and J lost 6; bases outside the gene matches: 9. Germline values: CDR1 LGHDT, CDR2 YNNKEL (reference sequence). In nucleotides, the CDR3 is TGTGCCAGCAGACCCCCGGGACAGGGTACCGAGCAGTACTTC. It codes for CASRPPGQGTEQYF.

This clone was counted between two and nine times. This chain joins TRBV5-4 and TRBJ1-1, with no clear D. The CDR3 runs to 13 residues. The V end lost 0 bases, the J end lost 1 base, and 4 bases lay between the germline ends. Germline CDR1 and CDR2: SGHNT and YYREEE (reference sequence). The CDR3 is CASSLAGNTEAFF. The CDR3 coding sequence is TGTGCCAGCAGCTTGGCCGGGAACACTGAAGCTTTCTTT.

This clone was seen a handful of times. This chain links TRBV25-1 with TRBJ1-4; 7 nucleotides align to TRBD1. Trimming removed 8 bases from V and 13 bases from J; junction bases left unmatched: 7. Germline V gene lookup returns CDR1 MGHDK and CDR2 SYGVNS. The CDR3 spans 11 residues. CDR3 in amino acids: CASGDSLRLFF. Here the CDR3 DNA reads TGTGCCAGCGGGGACAGTTTGAGACTGTTTTTT. Using reference TRBV25-1 and TRBJ1-4 for the parts outside the CDR3, the full variable domain is EADIYQTPRYLVIGTGKKITLECSQTMGHDKMYWYQQDPGMELHLIHYSYGVNSTEKGDLSSESTVSRIRTEHFPLTLESARPSHTSQYLCASGDSLRLFFGSGTQLSVL.

The chain carries TRBV4-2 and TRBJ1-4; TRBD1 matches 10 bases. CDR1 and CDR2 from the germline V gene are LGHNA and YNFKEQ. Trimming at V came to 0 bases and at J to 5 bases, leaving 0 bases not matched to a gene. The CDR3 consists of 15 residues. The CDR3 sequence: CASSQEDRGNEKLFF. The CDR3 DNA reads TGTGCCAGCAGCCAAGAGGACAGGGGGAATGAAAAACTGTTTTTT.

The chain employs TRBV15 and TRBJ1-4, with 9 bases lining up with TRBD1. The CDR3 length is 17 residues. Germline loops: CDR1 LNHNV, CDR2 YYDKDF (reference sequence). Unmatched junction bases numbered 6, after V lost 0 bases and J lost 4 bases. The CDR3 protein is CATSRDGTGLLNEKLFF. As DNA, the CDR3 is TGTGCCACCAGCAGAGATGGGACAGGGTTACTTAATGAAAAACTGTTTTTT.

This clone was recorded a few times. V usage is TRBV10-3 and J usage is TRBJ2-3; D call uncertain. CDR3 length: 13 residues. The germline V gene encodes CDR1 ENHRY and CDR2 SYGVKD. V lost 7 bases to trimming and J lost 3 bases, with 11 bases between them. CDR3 coding DNA: TGTGCCATCACCGCTAGAGAGACAGATACGCAGTATTTT. Translated: CAITARETDTQYF.

V and J are TRBV19 and TRBJ2-1; 8 nucleotides align to TRBD2. This CDR3 contains 14 residues. V was pared by 8 bases and J by 8 bases, with 11 bases of the junction left unmatched. CDR1 and CDR2 (germline): LNHDA, SQIVND (reference sequence). As DNA, the CDR3 is TGTGCCAGTGAGGGACGGGAGGGACCCGATGAGCAGTTCTTC. It specifies CASEGREGPDEQFF.

The rearrangement joins TRBV19 to TRBJ2-7; 7 nucleotides match TRBD2. Germline CDR1 and CDR2: LNHDA and SQIVND (reference sequence). This CDR3 comprises 14 residues. V shed 8 bases, J shed 5 bases, and the junction held 12 bases outside the gene matches. The CDR3 protein is CASGEPGRGNEQYF. CDR3 coding DNA: TGTGCCAGTGGAGAACCAGGGAGGGGTAACGAGCAGTACTTC.

The rearrangement joins TRBV7-3 to TRBJ2-1; D may be TRBD2 (6 bases). V was cut by 4 bases and J by 6 bases, with 13 bases left in between. The CDR3 is made up of 14 amino acids. From germline, CDR1 is SGHTA and CDR2 FQGTGA. The DNA of the CDR3 is TGTGCCAGCAGCTCGAGCGGCGGGGTCAATGAGCAGTTCTTC. Encoded protein: CASSSSGGVNEQFF.

This chain uses TRBV5-5 with TRBJ2-3; TRBD2 aligns across 10 bases. The CDR3 sequence is 15 residues long. Germline assignment: CDR1 SGHKS and CDR2 YYEKEE (reference sequence). J was trimmed by 1 base and V by 3 bases; bases with no gene match: 2. DNA of the CDR3: TGTGCCAGCAGCTCTAGCGGGGGCCGCACAGATACGCAGTATTTT. Translation gives CASSSSGGRTDTQYF.

The rearrangement joins TRBV5-5 to TRBJ1-1; 7 bases agree with TRBD1. The CDR3 is 17 residues long. Trimming removed 4 bases from V and 4 bases from J; junction bases left unmatched: 16. From germline, CDR1 is SGHKS and CDR2 YYEKEE (reference sequence). The CDR3 coding sequence is TGTGCCAGCAGCAAGGCTACAGGGGCGGGAACATCCACTGAAGCTTTCTTT. It yields the protein CASSKATGAGTSTEAFF.

The rearrangement joins TRBV5-6 to TRBJ2-1, with D possibly matching TRBD1 (5 bases). The ends were cut back, 4 bases at V and 0 bases at J, with 11 bases in the middle. Germline CDR1 and CDR2: SGHDT and YYEEEE. The CDR3 loop spans 15 amino acids. Here the CDR3 DNA reads TGTGCCAGCAGCCTTGGGGCTAGCTCCTACAATGAGCAGTTCTTC. The encoded protein is CASSLGASSYNEQFF.

The CDR3 reads CASSLDRAGGGYTF. In DNA form, the CDR3 reads TGTGCCAGCAGCTTAGACCGGGCTGGAGGTGGCTACACCTTC. This sequence joins TRBV11-2 and TRBJ1-2, with no clear D. CDR1 and CDR2 (germline): SGHAT, FQNNGV. The CDR3 covers 14 residues. Trimming took off 0 bases at V and 7 bases at J, with 12 bases between the two ends.

V is TRBV5-1 and J is TRBJ1-4; 7 bases align to TRBD1. Per germline, CDR1 SGHRS and CDR2 YFSETQ. This CDR3 contains 13 residues. The ends lost 5 bases at V and 7 bases at J; junction bases unmatched: 5. The CDR3, as DNA: TGCGCCAGCAGGCAGGGGGTTGCTGAAAAACTGTTTTTT. As protein: CASRQGVAEKLFF.

CDR3: CAWSAQGEQYF. CDR3 bases: TGTGCCTGGAGTGCTCAGGGCGAGCAGTACTTC. The rearrangement links TRBV30 to TRBJ2-7; possible D gene TRBD1, 5 bases. The CDR3 has 11 residues. V was cut by 1 base and J by 6 bases, with 7 bases left in between. Germline V gene data show CDR1 as GTSNPN and CDR2 as SVGIG (reference sequence).